The TCR beta chain under discussion was sequenced for a study of CXCR3-negative and CXCR3-positive naive CD8 T cells. CDR1 and CDR2 (germline): MNHEY, SMNVEV (reference sequence). CDR3 length: 14 amino acids. Libraries were UMI-labeled 5' RACE TRB cDNA. With the 5' RACE reads reprocessed, TCRdb shows one record per CDR3 protein and no DNA. The sample holds some 130,000 distinct CDR3 sequences. The naive CD8+ gate required CD45RO-CCR7+CD27+CD95- phenotype. Study-wide points: Diversity was high in both naive subsets and much lower in memory cells. The study found that naive CXCR3-negative and CXCR3-positive cells shared TRBV-TRBJ usage, while memory cells differed. CXCR3-positive naive cells carried more hydrophobic TRB CDR3s than CXCR3-negative naive cells did.

A note on this clonotype: Its antigen is unknown.

Sequencing was done on a sample of naive CXCR3- CD8+ T cells from blood. The subset denotes: CD45RO-CCR7+CD27+CD95- naive CD8+ T cells lacking CXCR3 (TNR3-). The origin of this receptor is a human donor in good health. Some clones in this sample may be carry-over from other donors' samples. The chain carries TRBV27 and TRBJ1-2; TCRdb's assignment of TRBD1 cannot be checked, as there is no DNA. CDR3 sequence: CASSPWGGSDGYTF.